These T cell receptor beta chains were read from a single sample in a study of identical twins. Using its own MiXCR run on the 5' RACE reads, TCRdb lists one record per CDR3 protein. The sample shows hundreds of thousands of distinct CDR3 sequences, 21% of them seen only once. This sample was also put to use in a study of T cells expressing NK-cell markers.

The sample consisted of PBMCs. These TCRs come from a woman between 18 and 30 years old in good health. Each CDR3 is given without its conserved first and last residue.

j_gene: TRBJ2-3
v_gene: TRBV3-1
CDR3aa: AISPTSGRAISRDTQY

j_gene: TRBJ2-1
v_gene: TRBV6-2/TRBV6-3
CDR3aa: GTGQQMYNEQF

j_gene: TRBJ2-3
v_gene: TRBV9
CDR3aa: ASSVELWRGSSTDTQY

j_gene: TRBJ2-3
v_gene: TRBV20-1
CDR3aa: SALTLETSTDTQY

j_gene: TRBJ2-3
v_gene: TRBV20-1
CDR3aa: SARFTPADTQY

j_gene: TRBJ2-7
v_gene: TRBV25-1
CDR3aa: ASSVTSGAYEQY

j_gene: TRBJ2-3
v_gene: TRBV12-5
CDR3aa: ASGGISGTGPSGTDTQY

j_gene: TRBJ2-5
v_gene: TRBV4-3
CDR3aa: ASSQELPLLAEYQETQY

j_gene: TRBJ2-1
v_gene: TRBV20-1
CDR3aa: SATGTSGVNEQF

j_gene: TRBJ2-7
v_gene: TRBV20-1
CDR3aa: SAAGASSYEQY

j_gene: TRBJ2-1
v_gene: TRBV12-3/TRBV12-4
CDR3aa: ASSFGGSNPSYNEQF

j_gene: TRBJ2-7
v_gene: TRBV20-1
CDR3aa: SARSFSGTSSYEQY

j_gene: TRBJ2-7
v_gene: TRBV5-1
CDR3aa: ASSPWPSAGSYEQY

j_gene: TRBJ2-1
v_gene: TRBV15
CDR3aa: ATSRDPAGAYNEQF

j_gene: TRBJ1-1
v_gene: TRBV10-3
CDR3aa: AIRATVSGNTEAF

j_gene: TRBJ1-1
v_gene: TRBV20-1
CDR3aa: SAPGQGRAEAF

j_gene: TRBJ1-5
v_gene: TRBV7-9
CDR3aa: ASSLYSGASNQPQH

j_gene: TRBJ2-1
v_gene: TRBV7-2
CDR3aa: ASSLPSGSYEQF

j_gene: TRBJ2-7
v_gene: TRBV6-1
CDR3aa: ASRVPGDGSEQY

j_gene: TRBJ2-7
v_gene: TRBV7-6
CDR3aa: ASSSVSGLAGGNINEQY

j_gene: TRBJ2-5
v_gene: TRBV29-1
CDR3aa: SETNLWAKGTQY

j_gene: TRBJ1-1
v_gene: TRBV20-1
CDR3aa: SARLQRVGLEAF

j_gene: TRBJ1-6
v_gene: TRBV5-6
CDR3aa: ASSKDRIESPLH